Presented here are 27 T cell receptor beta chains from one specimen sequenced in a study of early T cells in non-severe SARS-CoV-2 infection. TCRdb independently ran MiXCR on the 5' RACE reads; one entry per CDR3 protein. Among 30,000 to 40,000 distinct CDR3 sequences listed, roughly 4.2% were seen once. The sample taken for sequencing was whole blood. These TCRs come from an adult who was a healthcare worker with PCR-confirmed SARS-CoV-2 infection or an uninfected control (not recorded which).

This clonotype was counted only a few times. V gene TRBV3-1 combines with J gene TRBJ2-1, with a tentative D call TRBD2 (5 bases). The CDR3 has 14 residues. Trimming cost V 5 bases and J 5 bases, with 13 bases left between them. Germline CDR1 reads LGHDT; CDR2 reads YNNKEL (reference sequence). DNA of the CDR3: TGTGCCAGCAGCAGCGGAAACCTGAACAATGAGCAGTTCTTC. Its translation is CASSSGNLNNEQFF.

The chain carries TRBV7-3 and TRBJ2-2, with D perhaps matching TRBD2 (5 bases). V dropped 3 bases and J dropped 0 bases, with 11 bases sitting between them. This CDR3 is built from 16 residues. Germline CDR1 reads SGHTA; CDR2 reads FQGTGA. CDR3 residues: CASSFGSGANTGELFF. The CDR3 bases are TGTGCCAGCAGCTTCGGGTCCGGGGCGAACACCGGGGAGCTGTTTTTT.

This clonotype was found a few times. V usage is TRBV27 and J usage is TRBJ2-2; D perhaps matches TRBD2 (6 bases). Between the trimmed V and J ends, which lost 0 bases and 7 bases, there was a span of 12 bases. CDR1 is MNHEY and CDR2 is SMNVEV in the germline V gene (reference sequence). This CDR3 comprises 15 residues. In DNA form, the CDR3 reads TGTGCCAGCAGTTTATCGGGAGGTCGGGGCGGGGAGCTGTTTTTT. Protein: CASSLSGGRGGELFF.

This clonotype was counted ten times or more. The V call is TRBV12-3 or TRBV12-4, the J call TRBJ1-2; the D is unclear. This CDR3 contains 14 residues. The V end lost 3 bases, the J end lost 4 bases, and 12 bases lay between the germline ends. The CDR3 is CASSFRLEGYGYTF. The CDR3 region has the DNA TGTGCCAGCAGTTTTCGGTTGGAGGGCTATGGCTACACCTTC.

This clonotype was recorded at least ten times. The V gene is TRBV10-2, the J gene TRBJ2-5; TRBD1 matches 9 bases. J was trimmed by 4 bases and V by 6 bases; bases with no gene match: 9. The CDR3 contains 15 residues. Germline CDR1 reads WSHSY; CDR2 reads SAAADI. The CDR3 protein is CASSAGTGRGETQYF. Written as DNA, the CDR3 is TGCGCCAGCAGCGCCGGGACAGGGAGGGGAGAGACCCAGTACTTC.

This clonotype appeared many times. The CDR3 DNA reads TGTGCCAGCAGCTTAGTACTGGACACTGAAGCTTTCTTT. This codes for CASSLVLDTEAFF. This chain connects TRBV7-9 to TRBJ1-1; D is unclear. Trimming left V 1 base short and J 3 bases short, with 6 bases between. The CDR3 has 13 amino acids. The V gene's germline CDR1 is SEHNR and CDR2 FQNEAQ (reference sequence).

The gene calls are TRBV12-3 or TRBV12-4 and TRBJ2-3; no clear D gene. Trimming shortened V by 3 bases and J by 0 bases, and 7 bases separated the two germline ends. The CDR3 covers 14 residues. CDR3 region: CASSFGTSTDTQYF. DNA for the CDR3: TGTGCCAGCAGTTTTGGTACTAGCACAGATACGCAGTATTTT.

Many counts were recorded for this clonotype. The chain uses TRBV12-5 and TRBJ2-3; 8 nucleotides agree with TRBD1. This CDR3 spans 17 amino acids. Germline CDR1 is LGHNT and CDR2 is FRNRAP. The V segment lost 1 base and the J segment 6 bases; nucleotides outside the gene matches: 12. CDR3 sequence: CASGLAPSGGFVDTQYF. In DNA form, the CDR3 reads TGTGCTAGTGGTTTGGCCCCCTCAGGGGGCTTTGTGGATACGCAGTATTTT.

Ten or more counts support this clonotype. Written as DNA, the CDR3 is TGTGCCAGCAGTGATCAGGTTATTAACTATGGCTACACCTTC. This gives the protein CASSDQVINYGYTF. The chain combines TRBV6-1 with TRBJ1-2; D ambiguous. In germline, CDR1 is MNHNS, CDR2 SASEGT. The CDR3 is made up of 14 amino acids. The germline V and J ends were trimmed by 3 bases and 1 base, with 9 bases remaining between them.

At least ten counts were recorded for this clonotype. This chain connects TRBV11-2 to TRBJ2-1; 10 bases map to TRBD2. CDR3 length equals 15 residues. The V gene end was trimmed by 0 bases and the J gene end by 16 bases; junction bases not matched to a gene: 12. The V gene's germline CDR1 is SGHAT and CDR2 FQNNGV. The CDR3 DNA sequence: TGTGCCAGCAGCTTAGATCCCAGCGGGAGGGCCCCTCCCTTCTTC. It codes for CASSLDPSGRAPPFF.

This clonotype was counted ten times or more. In DNA form, the CDR3 reads TGTGCCTGGAGTGTACGTCTAGCGATTAACTACGAGCAGTACTTC. The encoded protein is CAWSVRLAINYEQYF. The chain joins TRBV30 to TRBJ2-7, with TRBD2 as a possible D gene (6 bases). The germline V gene encodes CDR1 GTSNPN and CDR2 SVGIG (reference sequence). The V end was cut by 0 bases, the J end by 3 bases, with 15 bases between. The CDR3 consists of 15 residues.

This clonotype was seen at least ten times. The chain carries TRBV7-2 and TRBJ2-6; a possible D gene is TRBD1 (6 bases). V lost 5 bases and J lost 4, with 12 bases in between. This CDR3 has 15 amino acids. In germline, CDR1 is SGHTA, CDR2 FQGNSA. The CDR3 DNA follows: TGTGCCAGCAGCGTCGACAGGAACGGGGCCAACGTCCTGACTTTC. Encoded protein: CASSVDRNGANVLTF.

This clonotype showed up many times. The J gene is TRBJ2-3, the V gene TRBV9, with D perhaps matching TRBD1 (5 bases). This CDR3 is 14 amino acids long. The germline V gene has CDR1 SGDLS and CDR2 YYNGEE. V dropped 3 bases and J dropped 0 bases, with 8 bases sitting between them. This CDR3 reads CASSETVSTDTQYF. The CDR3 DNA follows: TGTGCCAGCAGCGAGACAGTCAGCACAGATACGCAGTATTTT.

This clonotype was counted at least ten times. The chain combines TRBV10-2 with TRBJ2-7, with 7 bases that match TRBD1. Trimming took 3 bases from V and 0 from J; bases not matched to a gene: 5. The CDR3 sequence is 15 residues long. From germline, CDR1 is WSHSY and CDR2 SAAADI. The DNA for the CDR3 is TGCGCCAGCAGTGACGGACAGGACACCTCCTACGAGCAGTACTTC. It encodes CASSDGQDTSYEQYF.

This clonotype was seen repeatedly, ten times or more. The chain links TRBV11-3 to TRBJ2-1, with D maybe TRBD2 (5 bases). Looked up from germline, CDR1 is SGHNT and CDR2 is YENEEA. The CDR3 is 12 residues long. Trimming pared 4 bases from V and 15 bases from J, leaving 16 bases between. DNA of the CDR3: TGTGCCAGCAGCTCACAAAGGCGGGTGACGTTCTTC. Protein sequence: CASSSQRRVTFF.

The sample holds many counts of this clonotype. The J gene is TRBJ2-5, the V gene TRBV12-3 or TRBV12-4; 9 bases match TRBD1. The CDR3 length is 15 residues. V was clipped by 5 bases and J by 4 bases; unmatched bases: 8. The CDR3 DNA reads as TGTGCCAGCAGTAAAACAGGGGGCTTAGGAGAGACCCAGTACTTC. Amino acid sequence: CASSKTGGLGETQYF.

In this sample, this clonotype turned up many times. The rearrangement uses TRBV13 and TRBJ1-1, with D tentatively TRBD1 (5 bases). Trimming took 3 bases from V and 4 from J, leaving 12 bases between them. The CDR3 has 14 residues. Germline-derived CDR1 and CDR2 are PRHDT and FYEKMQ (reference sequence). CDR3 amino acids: CASSFQGVGTEAFF. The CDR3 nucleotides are TGTGCCAGCAGCTTTCAAGGGGTAGGCACTGAAGCTTTCTTT.

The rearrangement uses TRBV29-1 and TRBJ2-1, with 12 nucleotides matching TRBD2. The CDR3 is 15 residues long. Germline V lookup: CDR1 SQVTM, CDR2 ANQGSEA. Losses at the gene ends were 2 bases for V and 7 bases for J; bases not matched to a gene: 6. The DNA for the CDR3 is TGCAGCGTTGAAACACGGCTAGCGGGAGGGAATGAGCAGTTCTTC. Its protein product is CSVETRLAGGNEQFF.

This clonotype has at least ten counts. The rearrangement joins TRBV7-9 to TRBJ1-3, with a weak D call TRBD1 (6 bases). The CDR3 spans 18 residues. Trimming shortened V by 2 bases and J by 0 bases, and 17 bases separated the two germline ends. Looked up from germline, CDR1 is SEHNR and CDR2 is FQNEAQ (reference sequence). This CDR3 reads CASSLSSGTTSSGNTIYF. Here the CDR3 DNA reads TGTGCCAGCAGCTTATCATCCGGGACAACGAGCTCTGGAAACACCATATATTTT.

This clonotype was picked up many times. The CDR3 sequence is CASYSGRAYNEQFF. Written as DNA, the CDR3 is TGTGCCAGCTATAGCGGGAGGGCCTACAATGAGCAGTTCTTC. The rearrangement uses TRBV2 and TRBJ2-1; 11 bases are shared with TRBD2. The CDR3 sequence is 14 residues long. Germline CDR1 is SNHLY and CDR2 is FYNNEI. J lost 2 bases, V lost 8 bases, and 2 bases had no gene match.

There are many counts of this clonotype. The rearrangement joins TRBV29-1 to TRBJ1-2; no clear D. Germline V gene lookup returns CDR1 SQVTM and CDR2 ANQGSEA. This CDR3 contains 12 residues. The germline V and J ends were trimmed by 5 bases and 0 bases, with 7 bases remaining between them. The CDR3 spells CSVYWTNYGYTF. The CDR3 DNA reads TGCAGCGTTTATTGGACTAACTATGGCTACACCTTC.

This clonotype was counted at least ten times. CDR3 sequence (DNA): TGTGCCAGCAGCTTAGCTGGGAGCGGGGGATACAATGAGCAGTTCTTC. It codes for CASSLAGSGGYNEQFF. V usage is TRBV7-9 and J usage is TRBJ2-1; 8 bases agree with TRBD2. J gave up 4 bases and V 0 bases, and 5 bases lay outside the gene matches. The CDR3 covers 16 residues. CDR1 is SEHNR and CDR2 is FQNEAQ in the germline V gene (reference sequence).

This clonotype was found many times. CDR3 sequence: CASRFGDGPYEQYF. The CDR3 DNA reads as TGTGCCAGCAGATTTGGGGACGGCCCCTACGAGCAGTACTTC. The chain uses TRBV7-8 and TRBJ2-7, with D perhaps given as TRBD1 or TRBD2 (5 bases each). V dropped 6 bases and J dropped 2 bases, with 14 bases sitting between them. Germline assignment: CDR1 SGHVS and CDR2 FQNEAQ. The length of the CDR3 is 14 residues. Complete variable domain (other parts from reference TRBV7-8 and TRBJ2-7): GAGVSQSPRYKVAKRGQDVALRCDPISGHVSLFWYQQALGQGPEFLTYFQNEAQLDKSGLPSDRFFAERPEGSVSTLKIQRTQQEDSAVYLCASRFGDGPYEQYFGPGTRLTVT.

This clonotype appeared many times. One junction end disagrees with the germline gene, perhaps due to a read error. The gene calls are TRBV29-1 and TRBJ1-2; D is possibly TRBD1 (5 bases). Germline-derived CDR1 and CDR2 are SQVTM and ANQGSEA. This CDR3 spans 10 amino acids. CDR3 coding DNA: TGTGACAGATTTAACTATGGCTACACCTTC. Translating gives CDRFNYGYTF.

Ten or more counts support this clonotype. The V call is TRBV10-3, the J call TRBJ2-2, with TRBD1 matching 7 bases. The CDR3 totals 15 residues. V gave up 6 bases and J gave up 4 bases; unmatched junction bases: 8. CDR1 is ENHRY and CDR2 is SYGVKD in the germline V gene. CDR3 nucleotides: TGTGCCATCAGCCAACGACAGGGTACCACCGGGGAGCTGTTTTTT. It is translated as CAISQRQGTTGELFF.

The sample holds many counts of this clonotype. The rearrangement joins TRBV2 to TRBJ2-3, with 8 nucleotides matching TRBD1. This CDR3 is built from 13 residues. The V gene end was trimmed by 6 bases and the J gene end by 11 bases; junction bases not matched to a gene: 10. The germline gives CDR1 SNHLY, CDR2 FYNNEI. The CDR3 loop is CASREDRDGRQYF. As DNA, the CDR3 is TGTGCCAGCAGGGAGGACAGGGACGGAAGGCAGTATTTT. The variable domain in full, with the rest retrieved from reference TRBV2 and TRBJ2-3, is EPEVTQTPSHQVTQMGQEVILRCVPISNHLYFYWYRQILGQKVEFLVSFYNNEISEKSEIFDDQFSVERPDGSNFTLKIRSTKLEDSAMYFCASREDRDGRQYFGPGTRLTVL.

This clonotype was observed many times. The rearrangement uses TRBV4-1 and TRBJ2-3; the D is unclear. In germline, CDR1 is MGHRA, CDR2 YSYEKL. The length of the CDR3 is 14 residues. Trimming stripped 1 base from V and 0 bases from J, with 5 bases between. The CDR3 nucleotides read TGCGCCAGCAGCCAAGTTCCCAGCACAGATACGCAGTATTTT. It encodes CASSQVPSTDTQYF.